This TCR beta chain originates from a study of cytomegalovirus exposure and HLA in healthy donors. Study-level results: Researchers reportedly found TCR beta sequences accurately predicted most subjects' HLA-A and HLA-B alleles. Presence/absence analyses assumed roughly uniform sequencing depth across donors, which may not hold.

For this clone: Its specificity is not known.

The CDR3 length is 17 residues. Germline V gene lookup returns CDR1 ENHRY and CDR2 SYGVKD. The ends lost 6 bases at V and 5 bases at J; junction bases unmatched: 16. In the PCR, 60 Vbeta and 13 Jbeta primers were used. Profiling relied on immunoSEQ multiplex PCR, and the TCRdb table lists in-frame clones only, not all of them. The repertoire holds over 55,000 clones, with approximately 92% as singletons. Donors showed nominal health when sampled, although they likely had unrecorded immune exposures. Specimen: PBMCs. The chain recombines TRBV10-3 with TRBJ2-5, with 9 bases matching TRBD2. The TCR comes from a woman in her twenties or thirties in good health and CMV-seropositive. Written as DNA, the CDR3 is TGTGCCATCAGCTGGGGGGGTAGCGGGAGCATAGGGGAGACCCAGTACTTC. It codes for CAISWGGSGSIGETQYF.